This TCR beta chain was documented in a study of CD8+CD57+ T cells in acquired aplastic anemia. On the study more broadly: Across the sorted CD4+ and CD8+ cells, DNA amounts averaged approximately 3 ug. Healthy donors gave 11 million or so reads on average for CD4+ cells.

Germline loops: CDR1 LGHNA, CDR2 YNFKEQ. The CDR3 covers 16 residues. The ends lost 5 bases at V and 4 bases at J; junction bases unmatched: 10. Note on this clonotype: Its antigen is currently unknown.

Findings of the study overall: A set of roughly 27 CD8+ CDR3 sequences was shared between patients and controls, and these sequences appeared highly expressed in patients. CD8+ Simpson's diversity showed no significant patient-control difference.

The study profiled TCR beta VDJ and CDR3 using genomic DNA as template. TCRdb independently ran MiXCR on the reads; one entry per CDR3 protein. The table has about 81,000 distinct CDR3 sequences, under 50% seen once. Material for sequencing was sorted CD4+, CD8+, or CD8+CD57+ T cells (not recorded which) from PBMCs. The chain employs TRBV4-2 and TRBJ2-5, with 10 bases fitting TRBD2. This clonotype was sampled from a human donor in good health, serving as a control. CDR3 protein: CASSLALAGLGETQYF. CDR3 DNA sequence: TGTGCCAGCAGCTTGGCACTAGCGGGGTTGGGAGAGACCCAGTACTTC.